The 10 T cell receptor beta chains reported below all come from one sample, sequenced in a study of cytomegalovirus exposure and HLA in healthy donors. With 60 Vbeta and 13 Jbeta primers, the PCR was carried out. Clones were sequenced by immunoSEQ multiplex PCR, and TCRdb holds only the in-frame ones, with some missing. The sample lists more than 95,000 clones, around four fifths occurring once. The specimen sequenced was PBMCs. These receptors were taken from a woman between 40 and 50 years old in good health and CMV-seronegative.

The chain joins TRBV25-1 to TRBJ1-1; D remains ambiguous. The CDR3 sequence is 11 residues long. V was cut by 8 bases and J by 0 bases, with 4 bases left in between. CDR1 is MGHDK, CDR2 SYGVNS, per germline. This CDR3 is CASYMNTEAFF. DNA for the CDR3: TGTGCCAGCTACATGAACACTGAAGCTTTCTTT.

The V and J genes are TRBV28 and TRBJ1-1; possibly TRBD1 for D (5 bases). The germline V gene encodes CDR1 MDHEN and CDR2 SYDVKM. The CDR3 is 13 residues long. Trimming took 8 bases from V and 5 from J, leaving 15 bases between them. In DNA form, the CDR3 reads TGTGCCAGCCGTAGGCGGGGGAGTACTGAAGCTTTCTTT. Translating gives CASRRRGSTEAFF.

The chain has TRBV28 and TRBJ2-1; 7 nucleotides agree with TRBD2. Germline values: CDR1 MDHEN, CDR2 SYDVKM. The CDR3 is 13 residues long. Germline trimming cut 10 bases from V and 3 bases from J; bases unmatched to any gene: 6. The CDR3 nucleotides are TGTGCCACCAGGGACTACAACTACAATGAGCAGTTCTTC. This gives the protein CATRDYNYNEQFF.

This rearrangement joins TRBV5-1 to TRBJ1-1, with 10 bases that match TRBD1. CDR1 and CDR2 from the germline V gene are SGHRS and YFSETQ. The CDR3 length is 16 residues. The V and J ends lost 3 bases and 4 bases, in that order; junction bases with no gene match: 9. The CDR3 is CASSSDGQGVGTEAFF. CDR3 coding DNA: TGCGCCAGCAGCTCTGACGGACAGGGGGTTGGCACTGAAGCTTTCTTT.

The J gene is TRBJ2-6, the V gene TRBV28, with D perhaps matching TRBD2 (6 bases). This CDR3 comprises 19 residues. From germline, CDR1 is MDHEN and CDR2 SYDVKM. Trimming took off 6 bases at V and 0 bases at J, with 21 bases between the two ends. The CDR3 loop reads CASSPFPGLTPSGANVLTF. The CDR3 DNA reads TGTGCCAGCAGCCCTTTTCCGGGACTGACACCCTCTGGGGCCAACGTCCTGACTTTC.

This chain links TRBV15 with TRBJ1-1, with D tentatively TRBD1 (5 bases). Germline V lookup: CDR1 LNHNV, CDR2 YYDKDF (reference sequence). This CDR3 is 16 amino acids long. Trimming pared 7 bases from V and 0 bases from J, leaving 18 bases between. CDR3 region: CATKVGADRMNTEAFF. DNA for the CDR3: TGTGCCACCAAAGTTGGGGCAGACAGAATGAACACTGAAGCTTTCTTT.

The chain links TRBV7-2 to TRBJ2-3, with TRBD2 identical over 8 bases. The germline CDR1 and CDR2 sequences are SGHTA and FQGNSA. Losses at the gene ends were 0 bases for V and 0 bases for J; bases not matched to a gene: 8. There are 18 residues in the CDR3. CDR3 in amino acids: CASSLAGVSGTSTDTQYF. The DNA for the CDR3 is TGTGCCAGCAGCTTAGCGGGGGTTAGCGGGACTAGCACAGATACGCAGTATTTT.

The V call is TRBV6-6, the J call TRBJ1-2; TRBD1 is a possible D gene (6 bases). Germline CDR1 MNHNY, CDR2 SVGAGI (reference sequence). V was cut by 5 bases and J by 2 bases, with 12 bases left in between. CDR3 length: 14 amino acids. CDR3 DNA: TGTGCCAGCAGTCCCGTGAGGGGGAACTATGGCTACACCTTC. Its protein product is CASSPVRGNYGYTF.

V gene TRBV2 combines with J gene TRBJ1-5; TRBD1 agrees at 8 bases. CDR3 length: 14 residues. Germline V gives CDR1 SNHLY, CDR2 FYNNEI. Trimming took 2 bases from V and 5 from J; bases not matched to a gene: 2. CDR3 region: CASSELTGDQPQHF. The CDR3 region has the DNA TGTGCCAGCAGTGAACTGACAGGGGATCAGCCCCAGCATTTT.

This CDR3 reads CAWSSGDTQYF. CDR3 DNA sequence: TGTGCCTGGAGTTCAGGAGATACGCAGTATTTT. The chain combines TRBV30 with TRBJ2-3; D call uncertain. With 2 bases removed from V and 5 bases from J, the gap between germline ends came to 5 bases. Per the germline V gene, CDR1 is GTSNPN and CDR2 is SVGIG (reference sequence). The CDR3 totals 11 residues.